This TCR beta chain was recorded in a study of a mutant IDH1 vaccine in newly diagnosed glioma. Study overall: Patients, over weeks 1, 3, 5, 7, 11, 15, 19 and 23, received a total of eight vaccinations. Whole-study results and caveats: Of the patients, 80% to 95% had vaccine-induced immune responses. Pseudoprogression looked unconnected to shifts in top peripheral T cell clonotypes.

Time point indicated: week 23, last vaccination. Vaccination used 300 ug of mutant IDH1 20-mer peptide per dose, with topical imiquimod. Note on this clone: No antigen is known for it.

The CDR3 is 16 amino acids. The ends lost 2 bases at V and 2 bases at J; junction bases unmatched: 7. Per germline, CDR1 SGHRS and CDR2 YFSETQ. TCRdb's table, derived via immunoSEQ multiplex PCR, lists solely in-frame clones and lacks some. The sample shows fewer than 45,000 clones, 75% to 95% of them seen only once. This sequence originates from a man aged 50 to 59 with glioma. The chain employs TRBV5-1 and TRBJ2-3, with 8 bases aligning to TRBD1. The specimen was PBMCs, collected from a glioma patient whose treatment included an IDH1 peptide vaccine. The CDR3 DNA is TGCGCCAGCAGCTTCTACCGGGACAGGCCCACAGATACGCAGTATTTT. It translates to CASSFYRDRPTDTQYF. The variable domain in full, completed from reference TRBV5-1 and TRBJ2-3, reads KAGVTQTPRYLIKTRGQQVTLSCSPISGHRSVSWYQQTPGQGLQFLFEYFSETQRNKGNFPGRFSGRQFSNSRSEMNVSTLELGDSALYLCASSFYRDRPTDTQYFGPGTRLTVL.